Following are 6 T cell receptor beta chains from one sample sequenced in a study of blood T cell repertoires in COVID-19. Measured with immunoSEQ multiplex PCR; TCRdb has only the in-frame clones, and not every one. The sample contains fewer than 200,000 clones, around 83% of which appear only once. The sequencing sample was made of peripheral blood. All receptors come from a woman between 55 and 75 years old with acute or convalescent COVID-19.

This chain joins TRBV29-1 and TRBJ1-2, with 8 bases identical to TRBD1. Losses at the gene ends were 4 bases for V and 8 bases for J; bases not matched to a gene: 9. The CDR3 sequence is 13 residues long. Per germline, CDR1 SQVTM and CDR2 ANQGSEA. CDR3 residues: CSVATGQAIGYTF. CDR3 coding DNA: TGCAGCGTTGCTACGGGACAGGCGATCGGCTACACCTTC.

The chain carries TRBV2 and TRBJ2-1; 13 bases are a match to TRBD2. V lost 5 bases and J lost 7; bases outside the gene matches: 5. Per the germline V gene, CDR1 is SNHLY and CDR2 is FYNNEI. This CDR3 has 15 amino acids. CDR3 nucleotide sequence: TGTGCCAGCAGTACTGAACTAGCGGGAGGGAATGAGCAGTTCTTC. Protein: CASSTELAGGNEQFF.

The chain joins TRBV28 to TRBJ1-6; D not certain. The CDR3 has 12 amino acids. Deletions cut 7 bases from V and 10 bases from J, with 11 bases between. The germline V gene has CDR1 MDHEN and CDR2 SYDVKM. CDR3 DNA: TGTGCCAGCACCCCTGGGCCCTCACCCCTCCACTTT. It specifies CASTPGPSPLHF.

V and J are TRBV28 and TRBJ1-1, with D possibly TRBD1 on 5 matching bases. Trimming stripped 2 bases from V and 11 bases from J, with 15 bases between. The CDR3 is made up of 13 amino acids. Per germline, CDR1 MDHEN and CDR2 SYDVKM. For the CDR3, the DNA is TGTGCCAGCAGTTTACATAAGGACACTGCGGCTTTCTTT. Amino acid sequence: CASSLHKDTAAFF.

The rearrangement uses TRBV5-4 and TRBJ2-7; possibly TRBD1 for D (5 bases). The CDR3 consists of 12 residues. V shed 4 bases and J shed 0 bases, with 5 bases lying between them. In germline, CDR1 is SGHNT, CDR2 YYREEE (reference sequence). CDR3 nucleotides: TGTGCCAGCAGCGACAGCTCCTACGAGCAGTACTTC. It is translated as CASSDSSYEQYF.

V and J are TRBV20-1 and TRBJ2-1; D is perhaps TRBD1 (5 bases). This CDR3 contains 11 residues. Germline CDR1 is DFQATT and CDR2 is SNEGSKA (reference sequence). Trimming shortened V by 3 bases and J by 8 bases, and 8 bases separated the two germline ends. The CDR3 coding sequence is TGCAGTGCTAGGGGGCGCTATGAGCAGTTCTTC. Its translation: CSARGRYEQFF.